This T cell receptor (beta chain) was sequenced in a study of cytomegalovirus exposure and HLA in healthy donors. Study-wide results and limits: The Asian-associated ancestry cluster reportedly had fewer N-insertions than the approximately 610-donor mean in a later analysis.

As to this clone: Its antigen is unidentified.

The CDR3 has 15 amino acids. Trimming cost V 4 bases and J 3 bases, with 14 bases left between them. CDR1 SGHDT and CDR2 YYEEEE come from the germline V gene. The primer mix had 60 Vbeta and 13 Jbeta primers. Libraries were prepared by immunoSEQ multiplex PCR; TCRdb keeps only in-frame clonotypes and omits some of them. The data contain around 150,000 clones, around 79% of them singletons. The V call is TRBV5-6, the J call TRBJ1-3, with a weak D call TRBD1 (5 bases). The TCR was taken from a middle-aged man in good health and CMV-seropositive. Sequencing was performed on PBMCs. The CDR3 sequence: CASSLLWGGGNTIYF. The CDR3 region has the DNA TGTGCCAGCAGCCTCCTGTGGGGCGGTGGAAACACCATATATTTT. The full variable domain, its missing parts supplied by reference TRBV5-6 and TRBJ1-3, is DAGVTQSPTHLIKTRGQQVTLRCSPKSGHDTVSWYQQALGQGPQFIFQYYEEEERQRGNFPDRFSGHQFPNYSSELNVNALLLGDSALYLCASSLLWGGGNTIYFGEGSWLTVV.